These 3 T cell receptor beta chains came from one sample sequenced in a study of cytomegalovirus exposure and HLA in healthy donors. The PCR had 60 Vbeta and 13 Jbeta primers. Clones were sequenced by immunoSEQ multiplex PCR, and TCRdb holds only the in-frame ones, with some missing. The sample lists 150,000 to 200,000 clones; around three quarters were seen once. The sequenced material came from PBMCs. The receptors come from a woman aged 25 to 39 in good health and CMV-seropositive.

This clone was detected a few times. One junction end does not reproduce the germline sequence, and a read error may be involved. The chain employs TRBV7-2 and TRBJ1-1; TRBD1 aligns across 8 bases. CDR1 and CDR2 from the germline V gene are SGHTA and FQGNSA. This CDR3 has 14 residues. CDR3 sequence: CASSLVTRDRQAFF. The CDR3 coding sequence is TGTGCCAGCAGCTTAGTAACAAGGGACAGGCAGGCTTTTTTT.

The chain links TRBV5-6 to TRBJ1-4, with TRBD1 matching 8 bases. The trim removed 0 bases at V and 15 bases at J, leaving 10 bases unmatched. This CDR3 is 14 amino acids long. The germline CDR1 and CDR2 sequences are SGHDT and YYEEEE. The CDR3 DNA is TGTGCCAGCAGCTTGGCTCAGGGGGCGCGAAGGGTGTTTTTT. It is translated as CASSLAQGARRVFF.

Written as DNA, the CDR3 is TGTGCCAGCAGCGCCTCCCGGACAGGGGGCGTCGAGCAGTACTTC. Amino acids: CASSASRTGGVEQYF. The chain joins TRBV7-6 to TRBJ2-7; 11 nucleotides agree with TRBD1. Germline values: CDR1 SGHVS, CDR2 FNYEAQ. Trimming cost V 5 bases and J 6 bases; bases outside gene matches: 9. The length of the CDR3 is 15 residues.